The 19 T cell receptor beta chains below all came from one sample that was sequenced in a study of human T cells and chemical hapten exposure. Time point meaning: pre-sensitization, week 0. Treatment of the sample: therapeutic diphenylcyclopropenone sensitization with weekly scalp DPC. One entry per CDR3 protein, called by TCRdb with MiXCR from the RACE reads. The data contain about 120,000 distinct CDR3 sequences, approximately 13% of them singletons. The sequences come from whole blood, collected in connection with sensitization to the hapten diphenylcyclopropenone (DPC). These receptor sequences come from a woman younger than 30 with alopecia areata. Some clones in this sample may be carry-over from other donors' samples.

V and J are TRBV7-9 and TRBJ1-4; 8 bases map to TRBD1. The CDR3 runs to 18 residues. Germline V CDR1 and CDR2: SEHNR, FQNEAQ (reference sequence). Unmatched junction bases numbered 14, after V lost 3 bases and J lost 5 bases. CDR3 coding DNA: TGTGCCAGCAGCTTCGGTTTCAGGGGGCGCGGTGGAAATGAAAAACTGTTTTTT. This encodes CASSFGFRGRGGNEKLFF.

V gene TRBV4-3 combines with J gene TRBJ2-3, with 9 bases fitting TRBD2. Germline CDR1 is LGHNA and CDR2 is YSLEER. The CDR3 has 18 residues. J lost 0 bases, V lost 1 base, and 8 bases had no gene match. The chain's CDR3 is CASSQVPSGATSTDTQYF. The CDR3 coding sequence is TGCGCCAGCAGCCAAGTGCCTAGCGGGGCGACGAGCACAGATACGCAGTATTTT.

V gene TRBV12-3 or TRBV12-4 combines with J gene TRBJ2-1; D is perhaps TRBD1 (5 bases). This CDR3 has 11 amino acids. Trimming cost V 9 bases and J 9 bases, with 12 bases left between them. The CDR3 spells CARRGVVEQFF. CDR3 DNA: TGTGCCAGAAGGGGCGTCGTTGAGCAGTTCTTC.

This clonotype was detected a few times. The chain joins TRBV27 to TRBJ2-2; D is unresolved. V was cut by 6 bases and J by 6 bases, with 8 bases left in between. This CDR3 has 12 amino acids. Germline values: CDR1 MNHEY, CDR2 SMNVEV (reference sequence). CDR3 sequence: CASSVHAGELFF. CDR3 nucleotide sequence: TGTGCCAGCAGCGTTCACGCCGGGGAGCTGTTTTTT.

The chain uses TRBV28 and TRBJ2-3; 7 nucleotides align to TRBD1. The CDR3 totals 12 residues. Germline trimming cut 6 bases from V and 10 bases from J; bases unmatched to any gene: 7. From germline, CDR1 is MDHEN and CDR2 SYDVKM. The CDR3 DNA follows: TGTGCCAGCAGGGACAGGTCGCCATCGCAGTATTTT. Its translation is CASRDRSPSQYF.

This clonotype showed up many times. J is TRBJ2-7 and V is TRBV3-1; unclear D gene. CDR1 is LGHDT and CDR2 is YNNKEL in the germline V gene (reference sequence). The CDR3 loop spans 12 amino acids. Trimming left V 4 bases short and J 5 bases short, with 9 bases between. The CDR3 bases are TGTGCCAGCAGCCCCATTGGGGACGAGCAGTACTTC. This gives the protein CASSPIGDEQYF.

This clonotype was seen a single time. The rearrangement joins TRBV5-1 to TRBJ2-5; D call uncertain. CDR1 and CDR2 from the germline V gene are SGHRS and YFSETQ. Trimming removed 1 base at V and 2 bases at J, with 9 bases between. The CDR3 contains 14 residues. The DNA of the CDR3 is TGCGCCAGCAGCTTGAGCCAGCAACAAGAGACCCAGTACTTC. This encodes CASSLSQQQETQYF.

The chain couples TRBV7-2 to TRBJ2-5; tentatively, D is TRBD1 (6 bases). Germline values: CDR1 SGHTA, CDR2 FQGNSA. This CDR3 has 16 residues. V lost 5 bases, J lost 5 bases, and 21 bases lay in between. The CDR3 nucleotides are TGTGCCAGCAGCCTCTCCCCCAGGGGTGGCGTCGAGACCCAGTACTTC. Amino acids: CASSLSPRGGVETQYF.

This clonotype was picked up many times. This chain joins TRBV5-1 and TRBJ1-2; no firm D call. CDR1 is SGHRS and CDR2 is YFSETQ in the germline V gene. The CDR3 totals 13 residues. Trimming shortened V by 1 base and J by 2 bases, and 6 bases separated the two germline ends. The CDR3 nucleotides are TGCGCCAGCAGCTTGCAGCCAAACTATGGCTACACCTTC. Translation: CASSLQPNYGYTF. The whole variable domain, remainder taken from reference TRBV5-1 and TRBJ1-2, is KAGVTQTPRYLIKTRGQQVTLSCSPISGHRSVSWYQQTPGQGLQFLFEYFSETQRNKGNFPGRFSGRQFSNSRSEMNVSTLELGDSALYLCASSLQPNYGYTFGSGTRLTVV.

The chain couples TRBV15 to TRBJ1-1; D might be TRBD1 (6 bases). Germline CDR1 and CDR2: LNHNV and YYDKDF (reference sequence). This CDR3 region has 13 residues. V lost 1 base and J lost 10, with 13 bases in between. CDR3 nucleotides: TGTGCCACCAGCAGAGCAACAGGGAGCTCAGCTTTCTTT. Translation gives CATSRATGSSAFF.

The chain is built from TRBV30 and TRBJ1-1, with D perhaps TRBD1 (5 bases). CDR1 and CDR2 from the germline V gene are GTSNPN and SVGIG (reference sequence). The V end was cut by 1 base, the J end by 5 bases, with 8 bases between. The CDR3 totals 12 residues. The CDR3 coding sequence is TGTGCCTGGAGTGACGAGGGGACTGAAGCTTTCTTT. Translating gives CAWSDEGTEAFF.

This rearrangement joins TRBV9 to TRBJ1-6; D gene uncertain. The germline V gene encodes CDR1 SGDLS and CDR2 YYNGEE. V shed 4 bases and J shed 6 bases, with 14 bases lying between them. The CDR3 extends over 15 amino acids. The CDR3 here is CASSNRPGGNSPLHF. The CDR3 DNA follows: TGTGCCAGCAGCAACCGACCCGGAGGTAATTCACCCCTCCACTTT.

This clonotype was counted only a few times. One end of the junction varies from germline; a read error may be responsible. The chain carries TRBV5-6 and TRBJ1-1; tentative D call: TRBD1 (5 bases). CDR3 length: 15 amino acids. Germline CDR1 and CDR2: SGHDT and YYEEEE. The CDR3, as DNA: TGTGCCAGCAGCCCGGGACGATTTAATAGCTATGATTCGGCCTTT. It yields the protein CASSPGRFNSYDSAF.

This clonotype was recorded many times. The V gene is TRBV3-1, the J gene TRBJ1-1; D gene ambiguous. The V gene's germline CDR1 is LGHDT and CDR2 YNNKEL (reference sequence). V was trimmed by 1 base and J by 1 base, leaving 13 bases between them. CDR3 size: 16 residues. The CDR3 reads CASSQGHLSWNTEAFF. The CDR3 bases are TGTGCCAGCAGCCAAGGGCACCTAAGCTGGAACACTGAAGCTTTCTTT.

This clonotype was counted between two and nine times. The chain employs TRBV10-3 and TRBJ1-2; TRBD1 is a possible D gene (6 bases). V lost 10 bases, J lost 4 bases, and 13 bases lay in between. CDR3 length: 12 residues. Germline V CDR1 and CDR2: ENHRY, SYGVKD. Written as DNA, the CDR3 is TGTGCCACCTACAGGGAAGGCTATGGCTACACCTTC. Its protein is CATYREGYGYTF.

This clonotype was found a few times. The genes are TRBV7-2 and TRBJ2-5; D is unresolved. The CDR3 consists of 14 residues. V lost 0 bases and J lost 5, with 10 bases in between. Germline CDR1 is SGHTA and CDR2 is FQGNSA. As DNA, the CDR3 is TGTGCCAGCAGCTTAGCAGCAATTGCCGAGACCCAGTACTTC. Translation: CASSLAAIAETQYF.

This clonotype was counted only a few times. The chain uses TRBV18 and TRBJ2-7, with unresolved D. V lost 8 bases and J 6 bases, leaving 17 bases between the germline ends. CDR1 and CDR2 (germline): KGHSH, LQKENI. The CDR3 totals 13 residues. The CDR3 loop reads CASALDLSGEQYF. Written as DNA, the CDR3 is TGTGCCAGCGCCCTTGATCTATCGGGCGAGCAGTACTTC.

This clonotype was counted between two and nine times. J is TRBJ2-3 and V is TRBV28, with D uncertain. The ends were cut back, 5 bases at V and 3 bases at J, with 18 bases in the middle. Germline V CDR1 and CDR2: MDHEN, SYDVKM. The CDR3 has 16 amino acids. CDR3 protein: CASSPYKPLSTDTQYF. The CDR3 DNA reads as TGTGCCAGCAGTCCCTACAAACCCTTGTCTACAGATACGCAGTATTTT.

This clonotype was detected only a few times. CDR3 sequence (DNA): TGTGCCAGCAGCTTGGCAGGGGCAACCTGGTACTTC. Encoded protein: CASSLAGATWYF. V gene TRBV5-4 combines with J gene TRBJ2-7, with D tentatively TRBD1 (6 bases). V was trimmed by 0 bases and J by 12 bases, leaving 13 bases between them. The germline gives CDR1 SGHNT, CDR2 YYREEE (reference sequence). There are 12 residues in the CDR3.